The T cell receptor (beta chain) under discussion was sequenced for a study of shared T cell receptors in the human thymus. The table came from immunoSEQ multiplex PCR; TCRdb's copy has only in-frame clones and leaves some out. The sample holds hundreds of thousands of clones, around 82% seen once. The CDR3 runs to 17 residues. Germline V lookup: CDR1 MNHEY, CDR2 SMNVEV (reference sequence). With 6 bases clipped from V and 3 bases from J, the junction kept 15 bases outside the gene matches. These data were likewise used in another study, on human thymus T cells. As that study records: During corrective heart surgery, resections were taken, and the thymus tissue came from them.

V gene TRBV27 combines with J gene TRBJ2-3; 7 bases are a match to TRBD2. The sequencing sample was made of thymocytes. This clonotype originated in a boy in the first two years of life with a congenital heart defect. The CDR3 region has the DNA TGTGCCAGCAGCCCCCTAAGGACTAGTGGCGGGACAGATACGCAGTATTTT. Encoded protein: CASSPLRTSGGTDTQYF.